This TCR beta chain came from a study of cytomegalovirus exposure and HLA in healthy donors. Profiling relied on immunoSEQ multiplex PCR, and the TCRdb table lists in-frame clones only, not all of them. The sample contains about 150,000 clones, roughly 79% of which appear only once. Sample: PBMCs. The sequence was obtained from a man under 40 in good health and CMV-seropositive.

In nucleotides, the CDR3 is TGCGCCAGCAGCCAAGAGCAGCCGACAGGGATTGGTCAGCCCCAGCATTTT. Its protein product is CASSQEQPTGIGQPQHF. This chain links TRBV4-1 with TRBJ1-5; 7 nucleotides line up with TRBD1. The V gene's germline CDR1 is MGHRA and CDR2 YSYEKL. V was pared by 0 bases and J by 6 bases, with 11 bases of the junction left unmatched. This CDR3 region has 17 residues.